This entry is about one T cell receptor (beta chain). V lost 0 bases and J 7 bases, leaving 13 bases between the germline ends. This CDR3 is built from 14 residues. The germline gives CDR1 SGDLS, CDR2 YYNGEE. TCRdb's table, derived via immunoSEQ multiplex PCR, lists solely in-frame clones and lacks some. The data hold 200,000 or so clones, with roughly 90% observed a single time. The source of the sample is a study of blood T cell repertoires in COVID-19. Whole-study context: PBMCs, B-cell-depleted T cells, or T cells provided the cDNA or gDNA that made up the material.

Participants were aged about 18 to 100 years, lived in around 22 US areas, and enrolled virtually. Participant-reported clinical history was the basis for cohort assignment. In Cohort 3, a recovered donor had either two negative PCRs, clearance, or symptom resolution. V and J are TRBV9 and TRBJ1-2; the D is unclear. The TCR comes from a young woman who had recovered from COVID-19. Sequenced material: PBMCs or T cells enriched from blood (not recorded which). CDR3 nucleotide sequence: TGTGCCAGCAGCGTAGATTTGGCTGCCTCTGGCTACACCTTC. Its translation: CASSVDLAASGYTF.